Sequencing of this T cell receptor (beta chain) was carried out in a study of shared clonotypes between healthy human individuals (dated by TCRdb to about 2020). About the full investigation: The cohort included a few men and a couple of women between 18 and 49 years of age. Leukapheresis yielded between about 0.85 and 10 billion PBMCs per donor. To estimate repertoire size and how much clonotypes are shared between individuals, the study performed deep sequencing of blood TCR repertoires from roughly five healthy adults. To increase sequencing depth and limit assay-specific biases, TCR repertoire library preparation and sequencing were carried out by different laboratories using diverse techniques. For each donor, three plates each were used for CD4 naive and CD4 memory, two plates were used for CD8 naive, and one plate was used for CD8 memory. General study outcomes and caveats: Even with the large sequencing depth, rarefaction of the sorted-subset datasets indicated that sequencing was incomplete. Sharing across several donors was observed for 5% to 6.5% of naive CD4, 3% to 3.5% of naive CD8, 2% to 2.5% of memory CD4, and roughly 0.4% of memory CD8 clonotypes. Because the study included a small number of donors, the genetic and exposure-history diversity represented was limited. Pairwise subsampling led to the expectation that sequencing depth would affect the degree of clonotype sharing among donors. Sampling was restricted to blood, and TCR repertoires in tissues likely differ from the TCR repertoires found in blood. Larger estimated clonotype richness was generally found for naive subsets than for memory subsets. Compared with non-shared clonotypes, the clonotypes found in all four sorted-subset donors had higher generation probabilities.

Healthy HIV-negative adults with no recently reported acute infections or vaccinations were included as donors. Every donor was a Caucasian adult residing in Nashville, Tennessee, USA. CD4+ T cells were enriched by magnetic negative selection, after which naive cells were positively selected on CD45RA and the negative fraction was taken as the memory subset. After blood collection by leukapheresis, PBMCs were isolated using Ficoll-Histopaque density gradient centrifugation and then cryopreserved in the vapor phase of liquid nitrogen. Analytical flow cytometry was used to check the purity and quantity of each magnetically sorted T cell population. From each sorted fraction, genomic DNA was isolated and quantified by UV absorbance on a Nanodrop 2000c. Using the deep immunoSEQ assay, multiplex PCR amplified TCR CDR3 regions from genomic DNA. For each cell subset, the extracted genomic DNA was distributed evenly across all wells of several immunoSEQ 96-well plates, and each plate served as one replicate. Each replicate PCR for sorted subsets received around 210 ng genomic DNA, equal to tens of thousands of T cell genomes. Purified libraries were measured with a Qubit 3.0 fluorometer, size-checked on a Bioanalyzer 2100, and measured again with the KAPA Library Quantification kit. Every immunoSEQ 96-well plate was sequenced on a separate single-read 150-cycle Illumina NextSeq 550 flow cell. The paper's data handling went like this. Because the immunoSEQ output held only junctional sequences and lacked quality scores, the filtering could not match the filtering applied to full-length reads. Sequences were annotated with PyIR, a Python wrapper for IgBLAST v1.9, and V/J genes and CDR3 were assigned using IMGT germline references. Any read was removed if the V/J assignment was weak (E-value above 1e-6), the CDR3 was missing, or the read contained stop codons, out-of-frame junctions, or ambiguous translated residues. A V3J clonotype was defined by an identical inferred V gene, J gene, and CDR3 amino acid sequence. To compute the percentage overlap between repertoires, the number of shared unique clonotypes was divided by the size of the smaller repertoire. RTK rarefaction, the Chao1 estimator, and Recon v2.1 estimates of unobserved clonotypes were used to assess repertoire richness. Generation probabilities were computed with OLGA for all TCRbeta clonotypes obtained by the gDNA method from a handful of donors. TCRdb carries this immuneACCESS record with in-frame sequences only. Its versions omit some clonotypes, under half of them owing to an unresolved V gene in the studies checked, with the rest unexplained. The DNA gave D and trimming, while V, J and clone size come from that table. The sample table contains over a million clones; only one count was recorded for around 78% of them. The ten largest account for approximately 0.5% of the sample.

A word on this clone: Its antigen specificity is not known. Base-call qualities are not available, and no considerably larger clone is one nucleotide away.

The origin of this receptor is a man between 18 and 29 years old in good health. Some clones in this sample may be carry-over from other donors' samples. Specimen: memory CD4+ T cells from PBMCs. The sample's cell subset or site label, decoded: CD45RA-negative fraction.

The sequence in DNA is TGCGCCAGCAGCCCACCTCCGGGCCAGGAGACCCAGTACTTC. Translated, it gives CASSPPPGQETQYF. This sequence uses TRBV5-1 and TRBJ2-5; the D gene cannot be named for sure. The germline ends are 15 bases apart after V is trimmed by 4 bases and J by 5 bases. The CDR3 covers 14 residues, taking in both the cysteine and the phenylalanine. Only the CDR3 DNA is retained, 42 bases long and in frame from the first base. As encoded in the germline V gene, CDR1 is SGHRS while CDR2 is YFSETQ.